Following are 27 T cell receptor beta chains from one sample sequenced in a study of patients and donors after allogeneic stem cell transplantation. MiXCR, applied by TCRdb to the RT-PCR reads, yields one record per CDR3 protein. The sample records 95,000 to 120,000 distinct CDR3 sequences, about a third being singletons. Sequences were obtained from blood, either unsorted or a sorted T cell fraction (not recorded which). All receptors derive from a human donor who was either an allogeneic HSCT recipient or a stem cell or donor lymphocyte infusion donor (not recorded which). It is not recorded whose cells these are; they may come from a transplant donor.

This chain uses TRBV18 with TRBJ1-3, with D tentatively TRBD1 (5 bases). Trimming cost V 3 bases and J 0 bases, with 12 bases left between them. CDR3 length: 16 amino acids. The germline CDR1 and CDR2 sequences are KGHSH and LQKENI. CDR3 sequence reads: CASSPIDSPSGNTIYF. Here the CDR3 DNA reads TGTGCCAGCTCACCTATCGACAGTCCCTCTGGAAACACCATATATTTT.

The chain couples TRBV12-3 or TRBV12-4 to TRBJ2-1; possible D gene TRBD2, 5 bases. The CDR3 is 13 residues long. Trimming shortened V by 5 bases and J by 7 bases, and 12 bases separated the two germline ends. The CDR3, as DNA: TGTGCCAGCAGTACCATCAGAGGGAATGAGCAGTTCTTC. This translates into CASSTIRGNEQFF.

The V call is TRBV7-2, the J call TRBJ2-1; the D gene is possibly TRBD2 (5 bases). CDR1 and CDR2 from the germline V gene are SGHTA and FQGNSA. V was pared by 5 bases and J by 14 bases, with 25 bases between. The CDR3 has 15 residues. The CDR3 DNA reads as TGTGCCAGCAGCCTCTCGACTATGGGGTTAACTGCGGAGTTCTTC. The encoded protein is CASSLSTMGLTAEFF.

Only a few counts were recorded for this clonotype. V usage is TRBV18 and J usage is TRBJ1-3; 8 nucleotides align to TRBD1. V shed 5 bases and J 2 bases; nucleotides not matched to a gene: 5. The CDR3 is 15 amino acids. The V gene's germline CDR1 is KGHSH and CDR2 LQKENI. The CDR3 reads CASSAGTGPGNTIYF. CDR3 nucleotides: TGTGCCAGCTCAGCCGGGACAGGTCCTGGAAACACCATATATTTT.

The V gene is TRBV7-9, the J gene TRBJ2-7, with D perhaps matching TRBD2 (6 bases). CDR1 and CDR2 from the germline V gene are SEHNR and FQNEAQ (reference sequence). CDR3 length: 14 amino acids. Deletions cut 8 bases from V and 2 bases from J, with 16 bases between. For the CDR3, the DNA is TGTGCCAGCGGCGGGACTTCCCTTACCTACGAGCAGTACTTC. Encoded protein: CASGGTSLTYEQYF.

The CDR3: CASSALPFGPGAGANVLTF. The CDR3 region has the DNA TGTGCCAGCAGCGCCCTACCCTTTGGACCCGGGGCTGGGGCCAACGTCCTGACTTTC. This chain links TRBV7-8 with TRBJ2-6; D perhaps matches TRBD2 (5 bases). Germline values: CDR1 SGHVS, CDR2 FQNEAQ. V was cut by 5 bases and J by 2 bases, with 22 bases left in between. This CDR3 spans 19 amino acids.

Here the CDR3 reads CASSLARGGPDTQYF. The CDR3 DNA reads as TGTGCCAGCAGCTTAGCGCGGGGGGGTCCAGATACGCAGTATTTT. The J gene is TRBJ2-3, the V gene TRBV7-2, with TRBD2 matching 9 bases. CDR1 and CDR2 (germline): SGHTA, FQGNSA. This CDR3 contains 15 residues. V shed 0 bases, J shed 4 bases, and the junction held 2 bases outside the gene matches.

The CDR3 bases are TGCAGCGTTGAAGAGACAGGGGGCACAGATACGCAGTATTTT. Translated, it gives CSVEETGGTDTQYF. The chain employs TRBV29-1 and TRBJ2-3; 8 bases line up with TRBD1. Germline CDR1 reads SQVTM; CDR2 reads ANQGSEA. J gave up 1 base and V 0 bases, and 0 bases lay outside the gene matches. The CDR3 is 14 amino acids.

Only a few counts were recorded for this clonotype. This chain joins TRBV10-3 and TRBJ1-2; maybe TRBD1 (6 bases). Germline V gene sequence: CDR1 ENHRY, CDR2 SYGVKD. CDR3 length: 14 residues. Trimming stripped 11 bases from V and 5 bases from J, with 21 bases between. This chain's CDR3 is CAVATTGLFYGYTF. The CDR3 DNA sequence: TGTGCCGTTGCAACGACAGGACTATTTTATGGCTACACCTTC.

This clonotype came up a few times. The chain is built from TRBV20-1 and TRBJ1-4; D is unresolved. The CDR3 contains 11 residues. V was pared by 8 bases and J by 4 bases, with 8 bases between. Germline V gives CDR1 DFQATT, CDR2 SNEGSKA (reference sequence). CDR3 region: CSSTDNEKLFF. DNA for the CDR3: TGCAGTTCCACGGATAATGAAAAACTGTTTTTT.

This clonotype was found a few times. J is TRBJ1-1 and V is TRBV11-3; perhaps TRBD1 as D (6 bases). Trimming pared 3 bases from V and 3 bases from J, leaving 8 bases between. The CDR3 has 13 amino acids. CDR1 is SGHNT and CDR2 is YENEEA in the germline V gene. The CDR3 loop is CASSFTGYTEAFF. The CDR3 nucleotides read TGTGCCAGCAGCTTTACAGGGTACACTGAAGCTTTCTTT.

This clonotype was seen a handful of times. CDR3 bases: TGTGCCAGCAGCCCTGGACAGTTAAGCGAAGATAGCAATCAGCCCCAGCATTTT. It encodes CASSPGQLSEDSNQPQHF. The chain couples TRBV7-2 to TRBJ1-5; possible D gene TRBD1, 6 bases. V was clipped by 5 bases and J by 0 bases, with 20 bases between them. The CDR3 runs to 18 residues. Per germline, CDR1 SGHTA and CDR2 FQGNSA.

V is TRBV12-3 or TRBV12-4 and J is TRBJ1-5; TRBD1 is a possible D gene (5 bases). The length of the CDR3 is 17 residues. Trimming cost V 6 bases and J 1 base, with 19 bases left between them. The CDR3: CASRILGLNESNQPQHF. CDR3 nucleotides: TGTGCCAGCAGAATCCTGGGACTTAACGAGAGCAATCAGCCCCAGCATTTT.

V and J are TRBV29-1 and TRBJ2-7; TRBD2 matches at 12 bases. Germline loops: CDR1 SQVTM, CDR2 ANQGSEA. V was clipped by 6 bases and J by 3 bases; unmatched bases: 0. The CDR3 has 12 amino acids. The CDR3 sequence is CSVTSGSYEQYF. CDR3 coding DNA: TGCAGCGTGACTAGCGGGAGCTACGAGCAGTACTTC.

The V gene is TRBV7-2, the J gene TRBJ2-1, with 11 bases aligning to TRBD2. In germline, CDR1 is SGHTA, CDR2 FQGNSA. This CDR3 comprises 16 residues. Unmatched junction bases numbered 2, after V lost 1 base and J lost 3 bases. CDR3 bases: TGTGCCAGCAGCTTAGTGGGGACTAGCGGCTACAATGAGCAGTTCTTC. Protein product: CASSLVGTSGYNEQFF.

The chain has TRBV15 and TRBJ2-1; D is ambiguous. Between the trimmed V and J ends, which lost 0 bases and 14 bases, there was a span of 8 bases. The CDR3 has 11 residues. Germline V gene data show CDR1 as LNHNV and CDR2 as YYDKDF (reference sequence). The CDR3 sequence: CATSRDREKFF. The CDR3 nucleotides are TGTGCCACCAGCAGAGATAGGGAAAAGTTCTTC.

This clonotype has only a few counts. The CDR3 is CSVAEDGENTEAFF. In DNA form, the CDR3 reads TGCAGCGTTGCGGAGGACGGAGAGAACACTGAAGCTTTCTTT. This chain joins TRBV29-1 and TRBJ1-1, with D uncertain. Germline assignment: CDR1 SQVTM and CDR2 ANQGSEA. Trimming took 4 bases from V and 1 from J, leaving 13 bases between them. The CDR3 sequence is 14 residues long. The complete variable domain, with remaining parts taken from reference TRBV29-1 and TRBJ1-1, reads SAVISQKPSRDICQRGTSLTIQCQVDSQVTMMFWYRQQPGQSLTLIATANQGSEATYESGFVIDKFPISRPNLTFSTLTVSNMSPEDSSIYLCSVAEDGENTEAFFGQGTRLTVV.

This clonotype was detected only a few times. This sequence joins TRBV20-1 and TRBJ2-7; TRBD1 aligns across 9 bases. The CDR3 is 14 amino acids. Germline V lookup: CDR1 DFQATT, CDR2 SNEGSKA (reference sequence). V was clipped by 6 bases and J by 3 bases; unmatched bases: 9. The CDR3 loop reads CSAPRTGVFYEQYF. The CDR3 DNA sequence: TGCAGTGCCCCCCGGACAGGGGTTTTCTACGAGCAGTACTTC.

The genes are TRBV5-1 and TRBJ2-3, with no clear D. The CDR3 is 16 amino acids. Germline V gene lookup returns CDR1 SGHRS and CDR2 YFSETQ. V lost 0 bases and J 0 bases, leaving 11 bases between the germline ends. The CDR3 DNA reads TGCGCCAGCAGCTTGGGCGGCAGGCCTAGCACAGATACGCAGTATTTT. It specifies CASSLGGRPSTDTQYF. Combining the CDR3 with reference TRBV5-1 and TRBJ2-3 gives the whole variable domain KAGVTQTPRYLIKTRGQQVTLSCSPISGHRSVSWYQQTPGQGLQFLFEYFSETQRNKGNFPGRFSGRQFSNSRSEMNVSTLELGDSALYLCASSLGGRPSTDTQYFGPGTRLTVL.

V is TRBV28 and J is TRBJ1-5; maybe TRBD1 (6 bases). V was clipped by 8 bases and J by 4 bases, with 15 bases between them. The length of the CDR3 is 14 residues. CDR1 is MDHEN, CDR2 SYDVKM, per germline. In DNA form, the CDR3 reads TGTGCCAGCGGCCTGACAGGTTCAAATCAGCCCCAGCATTTT. This sequence encodes CASGLTGSNQPQHF.

This clonotype was found a few times. This chain links TRBV4-3 with TRBJ1-4; D remains ambiguous. Trimming removed 0 bases from V and 8 bases from J, with 10 bases in between. Germline assignment: CDR1 LGHNA and CDR2 YSLEER. CDR3 length: 14 amino acids. CDR3 residues: CASSQEPNVEKLFF. Written as DNA, the CDR3 is TGCGCCAGCAGCCAAGAGCCCAACGTGGAAAAACTGTTTTTT.

This sequence joins TRBV10-3 and TRBJ1-5; no reliable D call. The germline CDR1 and CDR2 sequences are ENHRY and SYGVKD. The CDR3 sequence is 14 residues long. Trimming shortened V by 2 bases and J by 6 bases, and 11 bases separated the two germline ends. CDR3 residues: CAISEGLAGQPQHF. The DNA of the CDR3 is TGTGCCATCAGTGAGGGTCTTGCAGGTCAGCCCCAGCATTTT.

V is TRBV20-1 and J is TRBJ2-7; 7 positions match TRBD1. Looked up from germline, CDR1 is DFQATT and CDR2 is SNEGSKA (reference sequence). Losses at the gene ends were 6 bases for V and 1 base for J; bases not matched to a gene: 6. This CDR3 region has 13 residues. As DNA, the CDR3 is TGCAGTGCCCCGACAGGGATTTCCTACGAGCAGTACTTC. Translated: CSAPTGISYEQYF.

The chain has TRBV20-1 and TRBJ2-3, with D possibly TRBD2 on 5 matching bases. The V end was cut by 4 bases, the J end by 0 bases, with 11 bases between. Germline CDR1 reads DFQATT; CDR2 reads SNEGSKA (reference sequence). The CDR3 is made up of 14 amino acids. CDR3 loop: CSANRASSTDTQYF. In nucleotides, the CDR3 is TGCAGTGCTAACCGGGCTAGCAGCACAGATACGCAGTATTTT.

V and J are TRBV6-2 or TRBV6-3 and TRBJ1-1; D gene uncertain. Germline-derived CDR1 and CDR2 are MNHEY and SVGEGT. This CDR3 comprises 15 residues. V was shortened by 4 bases and J by 0 bases, with 12 bases between the two germline ends. In DNA, the CDR3 is TGTGCCAGCAGTTTGGAAAGATTCATGAACACTGAAGCTTTCTTT. Translating gives CASSLERFMNTEAFF.

This CDR3 reads CASSAGTGRKEAFF. CDR3 nucleotides: TGTGCCAGCAGTGCCGGGACAGGCCGTAAGGAAGCTTTCTTT. The chain has TRBV28 and TRBJ1-1; TRBD1 agrees at 8 bases. V lost 5 bases, J lost 8 bases, and 10 bases stayed unmatched. The germline V gene has CDR1 MDHEN and CDR2 SYDVKM. This CDR3 has 14 residues.

This chain joins TRBV27 and TRBJ2-7; D ambiguous. Germline V gene lookup returns CDR1 MNHEY and CDR2 SMNVEV (reference sequence). V lost 1 base, J lost 1 base, and 11 bases lay in between. The length of the CDR3 is 15 residues. This chain's CDR3 is CASSLLGRKSYEQYF. In DNA, the CDR3 is TGTGCCAGCAGTTTATTGGGTAGGAAGTCCTACGAGCAGTACTTC.